The TCR beta chain described here comes from a study of PD-1 blockade in classical Hodgkin lymphoma. Generated by immunoSEQ multiplex PCR, the TCRdb table keeps only in-frame clones and is missing some. The repertoire includes 70,000 or so clones, over 90% of them detected once, and roughly 2.6% sits in the top ten. Study outcomes and limitations: The drivers behind the repertoire differences, possibly disease activity or prior therapy, remain undefined.

Time point denoted: newly diagnosed, previously untreated cHL patient sample. Details on this clone: What it binds is unknown.

Germline V gene sequence: CDR1 DFQATT, CDR2 SNEGSKA (reference sequence). V shed 5 bases, J shed 3 bases, and the junction held 0 bases outside the gene matches. The CDR3 totals 11 residues. The TCR comes from a human donor with classical Hodgkin lymphoma. The V gene is TRBV20-1, the J gene TRBJ2-7, with 8 positions matching TRBD2. Input material: peripheral blood mononuclear cells (PBMCs). In DNA, the CDR3 is TGCAGTGCTCGGGGGGGCTACGAGCAGTACTTC. Protein sequence: CSARGGYEQYF.